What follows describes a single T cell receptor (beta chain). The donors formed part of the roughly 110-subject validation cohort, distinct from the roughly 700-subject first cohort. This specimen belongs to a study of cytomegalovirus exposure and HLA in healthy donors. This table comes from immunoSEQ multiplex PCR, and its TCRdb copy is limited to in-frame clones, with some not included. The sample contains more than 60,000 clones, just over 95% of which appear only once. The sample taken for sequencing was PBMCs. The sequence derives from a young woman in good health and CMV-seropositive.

CDR3 nucleotides: TGTGCCAGCAGCGCTTTAAGTACAGGAAACACTGAAGCTTTCTTT. Its protein is CASSALSTGNTEAFF. The gene calls are TRBV7-9 and TRBJ1-1; D possibly corresponds to TRBD1 (5 bases). Per germline, CDR1 SEHNR and CDR2 FQNEAQ (reference sequence). The length of the CDR3 is 15 residues. The V gene lost 5 bases and the J gene lost 2 bases, with 15 bases spanning the gap. The full variable domain, its missing parts supplied by reference TRBV7-9 and TRBJ1-1, is DTGVSQNPRHKITKRGQNVTFRCDPISEHNRLYWYRQTLGQGPEFLTYFQNEAQLEKSRLLSDRFSAERPKGSFSTLEIQRTEQGDSAMYLCASSALSTGNTEAFFGQGTRLTVV.